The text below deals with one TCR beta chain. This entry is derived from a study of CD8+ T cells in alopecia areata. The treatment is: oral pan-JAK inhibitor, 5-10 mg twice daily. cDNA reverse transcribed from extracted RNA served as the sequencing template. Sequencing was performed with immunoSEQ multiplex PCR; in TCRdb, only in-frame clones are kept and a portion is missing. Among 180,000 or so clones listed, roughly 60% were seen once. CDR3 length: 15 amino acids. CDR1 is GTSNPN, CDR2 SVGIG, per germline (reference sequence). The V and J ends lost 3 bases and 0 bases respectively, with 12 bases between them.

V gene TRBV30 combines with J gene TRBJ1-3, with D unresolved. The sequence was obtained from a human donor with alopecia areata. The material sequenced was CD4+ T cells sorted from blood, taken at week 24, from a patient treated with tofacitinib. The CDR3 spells CAWRRTEDSGNTIYF. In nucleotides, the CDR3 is TGTGCCTGGAGACGGACTGAAGACTCTGGAAACACCATATATTTT.